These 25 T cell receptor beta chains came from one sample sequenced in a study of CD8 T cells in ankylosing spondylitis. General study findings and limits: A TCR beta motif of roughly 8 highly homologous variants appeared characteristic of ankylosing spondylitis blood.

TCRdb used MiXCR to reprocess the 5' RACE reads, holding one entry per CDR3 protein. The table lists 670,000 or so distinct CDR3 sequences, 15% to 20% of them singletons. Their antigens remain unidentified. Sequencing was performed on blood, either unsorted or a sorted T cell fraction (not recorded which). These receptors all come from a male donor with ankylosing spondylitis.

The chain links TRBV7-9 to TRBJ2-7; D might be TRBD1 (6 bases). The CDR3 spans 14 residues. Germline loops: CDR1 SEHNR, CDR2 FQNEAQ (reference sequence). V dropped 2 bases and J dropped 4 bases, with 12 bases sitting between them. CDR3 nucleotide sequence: TGTGCCAGCAGCTTATCAGGGGCGAGGTACGAGCAGTACTTC. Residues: CASSLSGARYEQYF.

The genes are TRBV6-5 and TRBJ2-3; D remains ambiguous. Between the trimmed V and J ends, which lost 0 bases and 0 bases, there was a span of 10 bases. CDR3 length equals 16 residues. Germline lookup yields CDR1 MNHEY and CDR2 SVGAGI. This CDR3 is CASSYSWDPSTDTQYF. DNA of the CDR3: TGTGCCAGCAGTTACTCCTGGGATCCTAGCACAGATACGCAGTATTTT.

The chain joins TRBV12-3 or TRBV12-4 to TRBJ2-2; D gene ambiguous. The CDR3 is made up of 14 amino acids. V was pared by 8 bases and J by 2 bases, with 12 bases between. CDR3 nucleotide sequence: TGTGCCAGCGCTGGGATCATAAACACCGGGGAGCTGTTTTTT. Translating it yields CASAGIINTGELFF.

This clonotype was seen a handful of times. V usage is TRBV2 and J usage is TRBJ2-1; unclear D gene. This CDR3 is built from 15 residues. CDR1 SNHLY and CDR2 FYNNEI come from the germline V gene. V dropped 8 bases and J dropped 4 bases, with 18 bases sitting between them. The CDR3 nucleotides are TGTGCCAGCTCAGTGGCCGGGCTAATTTACAATGAGCAGTTCTTC. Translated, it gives CASSVAGLIYNEQFF.

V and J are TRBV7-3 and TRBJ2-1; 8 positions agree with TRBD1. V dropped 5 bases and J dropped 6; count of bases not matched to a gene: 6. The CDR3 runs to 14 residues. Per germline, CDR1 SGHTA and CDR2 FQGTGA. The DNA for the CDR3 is TGTGCCAGCAGCCCCAGGGGGCCGGTCAATGAGCAGTTCTTC. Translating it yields CASSPRGPVNEQFF.

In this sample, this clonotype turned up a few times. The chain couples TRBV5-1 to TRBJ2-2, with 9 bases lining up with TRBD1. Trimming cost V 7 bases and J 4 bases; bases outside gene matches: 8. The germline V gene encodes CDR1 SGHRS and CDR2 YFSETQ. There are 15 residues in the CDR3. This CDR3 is CASQLGQGATGELFF. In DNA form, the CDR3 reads TGCGCCAGCCAACTGGGACAGGGAGCCACCGGGGAGCTGTTTTTT.

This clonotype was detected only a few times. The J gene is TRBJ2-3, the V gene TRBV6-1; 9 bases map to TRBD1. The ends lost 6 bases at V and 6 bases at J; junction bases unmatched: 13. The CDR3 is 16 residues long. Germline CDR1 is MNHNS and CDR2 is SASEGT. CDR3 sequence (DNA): TGTGCCAGCAGACCTCGCGGGACAGGGACTCTTGATACGCAGTATTTT. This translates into CASRPRGTGTLDTQYF.

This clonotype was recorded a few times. The CDR3 nucleotides read TGCAGTGCTATAGCGGGACAGTACGAGCAGTACTTC. It specifies CSAIAGQYEQYF. This chain links TRBV20-1 with TRBJ2-7, with D perhaps TRBD2 (8 bases). The germline CDR1 and CDR2 sequences are DFQATT and SNEGSKA (reference sequence). The CDR3 runs to 12 residues. Trimming removed 4 bases at V and 4 bases at J, with 11 bases between.

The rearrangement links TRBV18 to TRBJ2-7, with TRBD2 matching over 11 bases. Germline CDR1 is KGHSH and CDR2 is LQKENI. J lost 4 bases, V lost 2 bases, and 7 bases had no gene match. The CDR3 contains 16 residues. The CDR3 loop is CASSPKLAGEVYEQYF. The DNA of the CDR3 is TGTGCCAGCTCACCAAAACTAGCGGGAGAGGTTTACGAGCAGTACTTC.

The CDR3 protein is CASSPLRDGGTEAFF. As DNA, the CDR3 is TGCGCCAGCAGCCCCCTCCGGGACGGGGGCACTGAAGCTTTCTTT. V is TRBV4-1 and J is TRBJ1-1; D is possibly TRBD1 (5 bases). This CDR3 contains 15 residues. V lost 4 bases, J lost 4 bases, and 16 bases lay in between. Germline CDR1 and CDR2: MGHRA and YSYEKL.

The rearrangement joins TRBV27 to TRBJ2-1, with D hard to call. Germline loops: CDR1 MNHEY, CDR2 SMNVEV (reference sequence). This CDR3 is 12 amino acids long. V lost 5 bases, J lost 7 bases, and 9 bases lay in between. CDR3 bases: TGTGCCAGCAGTGCCCGCGTGAATGAGCAGTTCTTC. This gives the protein CASSARVNEQFF.

Here the CDR3 DNA reads TGTGCCAGCAGCTTTGTAGCGGGAGGGACCGGGGAGCTGTTTTTT. As protein: CASSFVAGGTGELFF. This rearrangement joins TRBV11-2 to TRBJ2-2, with TRBD2 matching over 11 bases. CDR3 length: 15 amino acids. CDR1 and CDR2 from the germline V gene are SGHAT and FQNNGV. V lost 3 bases, J lost 5 bases, and 2 bases stayed unmatched.

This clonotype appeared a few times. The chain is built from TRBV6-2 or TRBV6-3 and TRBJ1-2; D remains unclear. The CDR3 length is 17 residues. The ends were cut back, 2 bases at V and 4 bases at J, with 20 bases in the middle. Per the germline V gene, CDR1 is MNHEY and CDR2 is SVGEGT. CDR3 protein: CASSYEAGGATSYGYTF. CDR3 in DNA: TGTGCCAGCAGTTACGAGGCAGGAGGCGCAACGTCCTATGGCTACACCTTC.

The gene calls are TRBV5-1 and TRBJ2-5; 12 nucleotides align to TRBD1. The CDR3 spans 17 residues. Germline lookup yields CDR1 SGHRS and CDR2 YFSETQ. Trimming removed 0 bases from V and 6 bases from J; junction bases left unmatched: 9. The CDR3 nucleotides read TGCGCCAGCAGCTTGGCGGAGGGGACAGGGGGCGTGAAGACCCAGTACTTC. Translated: CASSLAEGTGGVKTQYF.

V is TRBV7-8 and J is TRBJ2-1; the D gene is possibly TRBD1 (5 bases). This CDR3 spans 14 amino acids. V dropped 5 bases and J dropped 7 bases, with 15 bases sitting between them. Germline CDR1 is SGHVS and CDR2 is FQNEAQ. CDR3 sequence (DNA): TGTGCCAGCAGCCGTGCGTCAAGGGGAAATGAGCAGTTCTTC. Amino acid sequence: CASSRASRGNEQFF.

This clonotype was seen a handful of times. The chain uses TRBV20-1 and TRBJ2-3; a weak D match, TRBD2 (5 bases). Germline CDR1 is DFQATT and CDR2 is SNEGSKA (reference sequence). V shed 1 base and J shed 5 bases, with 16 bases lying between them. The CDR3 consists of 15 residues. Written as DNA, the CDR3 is TGCAGTGCTAGAGTCAACGGTGGGAGAGGAGATACGCAGTATTTT. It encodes CSARVNGGRGDTQYF.

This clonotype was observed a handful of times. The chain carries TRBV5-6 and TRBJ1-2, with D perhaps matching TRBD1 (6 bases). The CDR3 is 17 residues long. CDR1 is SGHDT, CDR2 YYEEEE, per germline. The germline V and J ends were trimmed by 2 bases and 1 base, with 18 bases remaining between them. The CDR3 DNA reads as TGTGCCAGCAGCTTAACAGGGTTTTCACCCCTTAACTATGGCTACACCTTC. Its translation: CASSLTGFSPLNYGYTF.

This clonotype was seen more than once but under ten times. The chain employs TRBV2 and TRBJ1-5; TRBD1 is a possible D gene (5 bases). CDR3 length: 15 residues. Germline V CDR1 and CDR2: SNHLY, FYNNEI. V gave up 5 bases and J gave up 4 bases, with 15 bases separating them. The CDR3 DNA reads TGTGCCAGCAGTCCCAACCCCTGGGGGAATCAGCCCCAGCATTTT. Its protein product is CASSPNPWGNQPQHF.

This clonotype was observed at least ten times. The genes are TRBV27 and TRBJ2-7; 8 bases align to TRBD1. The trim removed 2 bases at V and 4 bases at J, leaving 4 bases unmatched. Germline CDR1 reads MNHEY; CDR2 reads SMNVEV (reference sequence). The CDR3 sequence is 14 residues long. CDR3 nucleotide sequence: TGTGCCAGCAGTTTACAGGGGGCCAGATACGAGCAGTACTTC. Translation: CASSLQGARYEQYF.

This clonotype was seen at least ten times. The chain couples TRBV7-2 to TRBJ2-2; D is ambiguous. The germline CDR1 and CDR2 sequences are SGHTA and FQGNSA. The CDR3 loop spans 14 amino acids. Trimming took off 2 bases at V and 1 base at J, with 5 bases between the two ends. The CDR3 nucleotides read TGTGCCAGCAGCTTAAGGCAGAACACCGGGGAGCTGTTTTTT. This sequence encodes CASSLRQNTGELFF.

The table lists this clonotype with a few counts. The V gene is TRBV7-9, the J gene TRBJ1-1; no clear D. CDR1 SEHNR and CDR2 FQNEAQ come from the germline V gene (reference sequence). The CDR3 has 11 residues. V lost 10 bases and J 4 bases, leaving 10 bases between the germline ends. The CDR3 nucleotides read TGTGCCACCGACTGGGGCACTGAAGCTTTCTTT. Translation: CATDWGTEAFF.

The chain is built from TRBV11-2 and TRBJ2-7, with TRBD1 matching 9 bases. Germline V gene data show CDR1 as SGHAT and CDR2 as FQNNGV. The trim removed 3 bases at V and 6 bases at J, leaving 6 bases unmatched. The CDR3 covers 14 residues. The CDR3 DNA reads TGTGCCAGCAGCTTCTCGGACAGGGGCGGCGAGCAGTACTTC. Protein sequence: CASSFSDRGGEQYF.

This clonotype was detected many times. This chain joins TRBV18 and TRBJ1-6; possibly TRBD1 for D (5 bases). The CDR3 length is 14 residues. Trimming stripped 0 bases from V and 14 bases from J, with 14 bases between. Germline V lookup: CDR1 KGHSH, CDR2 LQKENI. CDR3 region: CASSPPRQGPSLHF. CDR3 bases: TGTGCCAGCTCACCACCGAGGCAGGGCCCTTCCCTCCACTTT.

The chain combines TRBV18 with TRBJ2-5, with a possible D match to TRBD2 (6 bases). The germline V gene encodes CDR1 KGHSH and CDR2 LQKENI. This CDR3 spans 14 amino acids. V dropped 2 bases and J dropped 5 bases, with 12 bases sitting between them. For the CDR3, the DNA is TGTGCCAGCTCACCAAGAGCAGGAGGGGAGACCCAGTACTTC. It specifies CASSPRAGGETQYF.

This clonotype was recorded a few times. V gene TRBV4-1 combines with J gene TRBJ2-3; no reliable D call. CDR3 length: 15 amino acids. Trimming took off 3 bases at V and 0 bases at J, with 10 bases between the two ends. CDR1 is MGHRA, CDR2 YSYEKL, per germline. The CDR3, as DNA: TGCGCCAGCAGCCAGGACCCCCGGAGCACAGATACGCAGTATTTT. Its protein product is CASSQDPRSTDTQYF.